One sample yielded the 20 T cell receptor beta chains listed below, sequenced in a study of human thymus T cells. Thymus tissue was removed during corrective cardiac surgery. Sequenced by immunoSEQ multiplex PCR; TCRdb stores in-frame clones only, minus some. The sample lists about 78,000 clones, around 96% occurring once. The sequencing input was thymus tissue. The receptors were gathered from a boy under two years old with a congenital heart defect but otherwise immunologically healthy.

The chain links TRBV10-1 to TRBJ2-3; no reliable D call. V gave up 7 bases and J gave up 1 base, with 9 bases separating them. CDR3 length: 13 residues. CDR1 WNHNN and CDR2 SYGVQD come from the germline V gene (reference sequence). In nucleotides, the CDR3 is TGCGCCAGCAAAAGTCAGGGCACAGATACGCAGTATTTT. This gives the protein CASKSQGTDTQYF.

A single count supports this clone. The CDR3 nucleotides are TGCGCCAGCAGCTTGGGGGGAGGGATCCTTAATGAAAAACTGTTTTTT. Translated: CASSLGGGILNEKLFF. The rearrangement joins TRBV5-1 to TRBJ1-4; D is uncertain. Trimming pared 0 bases from V and 4 bases from J, leaving 13 bases between. CDR1 and CDR2 (germline): SGHRS, YFSETQ. There are 16 residues in the CDR3.

The chain employs TRBV5-1 and TRBJ1-2; maybe TRBD1 (5 bases). V lost 0 bases and J lost 3, with 18 bases in between. The CDR3 is 17 residues long. Germline loops: CDR1 SGHRS, CDR2 YFSETQ. Here the CDR3 DNA reads TGCGCCAGCAGCTTGGCCGGTATGCACAGGACCGACTATGGCTACACCTTC. This codes for CASSLAGMHRTDYGYTF.

This chain connects TRBV4-2 to TRBJ1-3, with 9 bases aligning to TRBD1. The CDR3 totals 15 residues. Looked up from germline, CDR1 is LGHNA and CDR2 is YNFKEQ. The V segment lost 0 bases and the J segment 8 bases; nucleotides outside the gene matches: 5. This CDR3 is CASSQDLTGGDTIYF. CDR3 nucleotides: TGTGCCAGCAGCCAAGACCTGACAGGGGGAGACACCATATATTTT.

The chain links TRBV12-5 to TRBJ2-7; either TRBD1 or TRBD2 may fit D (5 bases each). Looked up from germline, CDR1 is LGHNT and CDR2 is FRNRAP. Trimming shortened V by 6 bases and J by 4 bases, and 19 bases separated the two germline ends. The CDR3 runs 15 residues. CDR3 DNA sequence: TGTGCTAGTGGACTCCTCGGGGCCCCGCGATACGAGCAGTACTTC. Translated: CASGLLGAPRYEQYF.

This sequence joins TRBV27 and TRBJ2-3; D is perhaps TRBD1 (6 bases). V was clipped by 5 bases and J by 2 bases, with 23 bases between them. The germline gives CDR1 MNHEY, CDR2 SMNVEV (reference sequence). The CDR3 runs 18 residues. The CDR3 DNA reads as TGTGCCAGCAGTCGTTACGCGACACAGGGATCTAACACAGATACGCAGTATTTT. Residues: CASSRYATQGSNTDTQYF.

The chain links TRBV9 to TRBJ1-2; the match to TRBD1 covers 12 bases. This CDR3 spans 19 amino acids. The ends lost 4 bases at V and 4 bases at J; junction bases unmatched: 17. CDR1 and CDR2 from the germline V gene are SGDLS and YYNGEE. Written as DNA, the CDR3 is TGTGCCAGCAGCAGAGACGGCCCCATTGGGACAGGGGGCTCCTATGGCTACACCTTC. It codes for CASSRDGPIGTGGSYGYTF.

The J gene is TRBJ2-5, the V gene TRBV9, with TRBD2 identical over 10 bases. The CDR3 contains 17 residues. Germline CDR1 and CDR2: SGDLS and YYNGEE. J lost 2 bases, V lost 0 bases, and 7 bases had no gene match. The CDR3 DNA reads TGTGCCAGCAGCGTAGGGAACGAGCGGGAGGGGCAAGAGACCCAGTACTTC. Its translation is CASSVGNEREGQETQYF.

The V gene is TRBV28, the J gene TRBJ1-2; D may be TRBD1 (5 bases). This CDR3 contains 13 residues. V dropped 2 bases and J dropped 8 bases, with 12 bases sitting between them. CDR1 and CDR2 from the germline V gene are MDHEN and SYDVKM. CDR3 in DNA: TGTGCCAGCAGTTTAAGGGGCGAGGAAGGCTACACCTTC. This translates into CASSLRGEEGYTF.

The chain combines TRBV19 with TRBJ1-1; perhaps TRBD1 as D (6 bases). Germline-derived CDR1 and CDR2 are LNHDA and SQIVND (reference sequence). This CDR3 has 11 residues. Trimming shortened V by 5 bases and J by 7 bases, and 8 bases separated the two germline ends. The CDR3 here is CASSRTVEAFF. The CDR3 nucleotides are TGTGCCAGTAGTCGGACAGTTGAAGCTTTCTTT.

The rearrangement uses TRBV23-1 and TRBJ1-5; D uncertain. TRBV23-1 is marked as an open reading frame, function uncertain. Trimming removed 4 bases from V and 0 bases from J, with 7 bases in between. This CDR3 spans 14 amino acids. This CDR3 reads CASSRRSSNQPQHF. CDR3 sequence (DNA): TGCGCCAGCAGTCGGAGGAGTAGCAATCAGCCCCAGCATTTT.

V is TRBV9 and J is TRBJ2-3; 10 bases are shared with TRBD1. The CDR3 contains 16 residues. Trimming at V came to 4 bases and at J to 0 bases, leaving 5 bases not matched to a gene. CDR1 is SGDLS, CDR2 YYNGEE, per germline. The CDR3 nucleotides are TGTGCCAGCAGCCCGCGACAGGGGGCTAGCACAGATACGCAGTATTTT. Amino acids: CASSPRQGASTDTQYF.

This sequence joins TRBV27 and TRBJ2-7; 7 bases map to TRBD2. Losses at the gene ends were 1 base for V and 2 bases for J; bases not matched to a gene: 14. The V gene's germline CDR1 is MNHEY and CDR2 SMNVEV (reference sequence). This CDR3 is built from 18 residues. CDR3: CASSLYPNTSASAYEQYF. The CDR3 DNA reads as TGTGCCAGCAGTTTATACCCCAATACTAGCGCCTCAGCCTACGAGCAGTACTTC.

This chain uses TRBV5-5 with TRBJ2-7; D is possibly TRBD2 (6 bases). Germline values: CDR1 SGHKS, CDR2 YYEKEE (reference sequence). V lost 3 bases and J lost 2, with 18 bases in between. CDR3 length equals 16 residues. The CDR3 sequence is CASSWDSGTDTYEQYF. The CDR3 region has the DNA TGTGCCAGCAGCTGGGACTCCGGGACGGACACCTACGAGCAGTACTTC.

V gene TRBV7-9 combines with J gene TRBJ2-7, with TRBD1 as a possible D gene (6 bases). The V gene's germline CDR1 is SEHNR and CDR2 FQNEAQ (reference sequence). The CDR3 covers 15 residues. Between the trimmed V and J ends, which lost 5 bases and 3 bases, there was a span of 17 bases. The CDR3 loop reads CASSPTQTGYYEQYF. In DNA, the CDR3 is TGTGCCAGCAGCCCGACCCAGACAGGCTACTACGAGCAGTACTTC.

This clone has just one count. CDR3 protein: CASSERQIPYQETQYF. The CDR3 nucleotides read TGTGCCAGTAGTGAGAGACAGATACCGTACCAAGAGACCCAGTACTTC. The chain employs TRBV19 and TRBJ2-5, with D perhaps TRBD1 (5 bases). CDR1 is LNHDA and CDR2 is SQIVND in the germline V gene (reference sequence). The CDR3 consists of 16 residues. V shed 5 bases and J shed 0 bases, with 16 bases lying between them. The entire variable domain, with the rest obtained from reference TRBV19 and TRBJ2-5, is as follows: DGGITQSPKYLFRKEGQNVTLSCEQNLNHDAMYWYRQDPGQGLRLIYYSQIVNDFQKGDIAEGYSVSREKKESFPLTVTSAQKNPTAFYLCASSERQIPYQETQYFGPGTRLLVL.

V and J are TRBV19 and TRBJ2-2; D unresolved. Trimming removed 6 bases at V and 6 bases at J, with 11 bases between. This CDR3 is built from 13 residues. Per the germline V gene, CDR1 is LNHDA and CDR2 is SQIVND (reference sequence). The CDR3 DNA sequence: TGTGCCAGTAGCCCCTCAGGTCCCGGGGAGCTGTTTTTT. Translating gives CASSPSGPGELFF.

This chain joins TRBV28 and TRBJ2-2, with TRBD2 as a possible D gene (5 bases). The germline V gene encodes CDR1 MDHEN and CDR2 SYDVKM. The CDR3 sequence is 16 residues long. The V end was cut by 6 bases, the J end by 3 bases, with 17 bases between. CDR3 residues: CASSGELPRDTGELFF. CDR3 DNA: TGTGCCAGCAGCGGGGAGCTACCGCGAGACACCGGGGAGCTGTTTTTT.

V is TRBV11-2 and J is TRBJ1-1, with D possibly being TRBD1 (5 bases). Trimming left V 5 bases short and J 6 bases short, with 13 bases between. CDR3 length: 13 residues. Germline V lookup: CDR1 SGHAT, CDR2 FQNNGV. In DNA, the CDR3 is TGTGCCAGCAGCCCACCGGTGGGGCCTGAAGCTTTCTTT. This translates into CASSPPVGPEAFF.

The rearrangement links TRBV19 to TRBJ1-2, with D tentatively TRBD1 (5 bases). V gave up 9 bases and J gave up 8 bases, with 13 bases separating them. Germline assignment: CDR1 LNHDA and CDR2 SQIVND (reference sequence). The CDR3 totals 11 residues. Here the CDR3 DNA reads TGTGCCAGGAATTGGGGGGGAGGCTACACCTTC. This codes for CARNWGGGYTF.